The clone carrying this TCR beta chain was seen more than once but under ten times. The antigen remains unidentified. The CDR3 is 16 residues long. The ends lost 6 bases at V and 7 bases at J; junction bases unmatched: 15. The authors incorporated unique molecular identifiers into the TCR beta cDNA libraries. TCRdb reprocessed the PCR reads with MiXCR, giving one entry per CDR3 protein. The profile covers roughly 800,000 distinct CDR3 sequences, with under 60% appearing a single time and roughly 4.9% taken by the ten largest. The entry originates in a study of post-analysis software for immune sequencing data. As for the study in general: Disease trajectories encompassed relapsing-remitting, secondary progressive and progressive-relapsing multiple sclerosis.

Whole-study findings and limits: Controls had significantly higher normalized Chao1 diversity than multiple sclerosis patients. Included in a set of a handful of TRBV segments more frequent in patients than controls were TRBV5-6, TRBV5-1 and TRBV20-1. With F measure, samples from one preparation batch clustered together strongly.

This TCR was recovered from a girl under 18 with multiple sclerosis. This rearrangement joins TRBV12-3 or TRBV12-4 to TRBJ1-5; 7 positions agree with TRBD1. Sequencing was carried out using blood. The CDR3: CASSLGTAVQRQPQHF. Here the CDR3 DNA reads TGTGCCAGCAGCCTCGGGACAGCAGTGCAGAGGCAGCCCCAGCATTTT.